This TCR beta chain was identified during a study of blood T cells in healthy people across ages. With a J-beta primer mix and a sample-barcoded 5' primer, a second PCR ran roughly 6 to 11 cycles. TCRdb redid the calling of the 5' RACE reads with MiXCR, one entry per CDR3 protein. The sample shows 550,000 to 750,000 distinct CDR3 sequences, around 20% of them seen only once. CDR1 is KGHDR, CDR2 SFDVKD, per germline. The CDR3 is 16 residues long. Trimming cost V 2 bases and J 2 bases, with 12 bases left between them. Sequenced sample: blood. The genes are TRBV24-1 and TRBJ2-1; D is perhaps TRBD1 or TRBD2 (5 bases each). The clonotype comes from a man aged 70 or older in good health. The CDR3 spells CATSDSDWGTYNEQFF. In DNA, the CDR3 is TGTGCCACCAGTGATTCCGACTGGGGGACCTACAATGAGCAGTTCTTC.